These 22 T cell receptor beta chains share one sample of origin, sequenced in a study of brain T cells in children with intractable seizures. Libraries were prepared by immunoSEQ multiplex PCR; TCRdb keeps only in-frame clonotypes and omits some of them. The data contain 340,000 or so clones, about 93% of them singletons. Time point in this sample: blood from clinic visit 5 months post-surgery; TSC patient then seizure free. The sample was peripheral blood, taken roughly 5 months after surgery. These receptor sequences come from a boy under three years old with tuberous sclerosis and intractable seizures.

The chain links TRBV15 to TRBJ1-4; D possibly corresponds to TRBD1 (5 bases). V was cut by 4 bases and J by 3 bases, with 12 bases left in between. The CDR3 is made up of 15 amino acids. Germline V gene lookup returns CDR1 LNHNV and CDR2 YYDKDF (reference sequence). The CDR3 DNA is TGTGCCACCAGCATAGTCAGGGTTTCTAATGAAAAACTGTTTTTT. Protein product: CATSIVRVSNEKLFF.

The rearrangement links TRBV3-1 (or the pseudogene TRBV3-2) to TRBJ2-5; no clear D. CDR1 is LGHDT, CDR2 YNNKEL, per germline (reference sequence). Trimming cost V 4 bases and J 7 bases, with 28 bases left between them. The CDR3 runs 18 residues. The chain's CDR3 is CASSLSVVAGPLRGTQYF. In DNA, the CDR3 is TGTGCCAGCAGCCTCAGCGTCGTGGCAGGCCCATTAAGAGGGACCCAGTACTTC.

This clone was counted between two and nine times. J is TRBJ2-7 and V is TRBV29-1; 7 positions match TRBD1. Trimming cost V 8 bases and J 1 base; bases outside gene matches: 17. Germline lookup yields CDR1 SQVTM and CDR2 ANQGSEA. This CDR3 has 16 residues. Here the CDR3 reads CSTSTWATGSSYEQYF. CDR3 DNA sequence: TGCAGCACCTCAACTTGGGCGACAGGGTCGTCCTACGAGCAGTACTTC.

The CDR3 sequence is CASSSGGITFF. The DNA of the CDR3 is TGTGCCAGCAGTTCAGGGGGCATTACTTTCTTT. The chain uses TRBV6-5 and TRBJ1-1; 8 bases line up with TRBD1. Looked up from germline, CDR1 is MNHEY and CDR2 is SVGAGI. This CDR3 is built from 11 residues. Unmatched junction bases numbered 4, after V lost 4 bases and J lost 12 bases.

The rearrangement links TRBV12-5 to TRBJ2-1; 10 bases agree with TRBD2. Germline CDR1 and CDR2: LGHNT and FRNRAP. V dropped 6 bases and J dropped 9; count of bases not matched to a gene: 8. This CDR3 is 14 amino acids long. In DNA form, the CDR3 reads TGTGCTAGTGGCCCCAGCGGGAGGGCAGGTGAGCAGTTCTTC. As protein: CASGPSGRAGEQFF.

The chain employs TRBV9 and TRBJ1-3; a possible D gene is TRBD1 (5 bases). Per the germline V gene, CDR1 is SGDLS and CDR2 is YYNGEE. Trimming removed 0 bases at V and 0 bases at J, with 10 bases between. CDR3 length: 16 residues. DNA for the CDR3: TGTGCCAGCAGCGTAGGAAAAGGGACCTCTGGAAACACCATATATTTT. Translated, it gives CASSVGKGTSGNTIYF.

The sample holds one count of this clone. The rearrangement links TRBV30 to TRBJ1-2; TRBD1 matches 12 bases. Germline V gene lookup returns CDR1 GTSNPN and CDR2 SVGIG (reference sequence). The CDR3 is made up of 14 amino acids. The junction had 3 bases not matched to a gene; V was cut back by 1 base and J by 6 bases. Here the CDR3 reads CAWSEGQGANGYTF. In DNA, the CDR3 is TGTGCCTGGAGTGAGGGACAGGGGGCAAATGGCTACACCTTC.

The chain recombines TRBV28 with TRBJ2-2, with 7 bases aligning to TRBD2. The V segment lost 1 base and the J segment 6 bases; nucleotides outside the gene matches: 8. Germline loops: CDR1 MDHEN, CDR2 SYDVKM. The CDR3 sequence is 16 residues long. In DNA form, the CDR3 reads TGTGCCAGCAGTTTATCGGGCGGGAGATGGTCCGGGGAGCTGTTTTTT. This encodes CASSLSGGRWSGELFF.

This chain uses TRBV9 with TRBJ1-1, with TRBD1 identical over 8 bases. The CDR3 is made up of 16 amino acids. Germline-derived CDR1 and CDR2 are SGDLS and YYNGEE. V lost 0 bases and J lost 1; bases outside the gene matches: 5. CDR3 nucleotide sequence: TGTGCCAGCAGCGTAGGCAGGGGGCTTTCGAACACTGAAGCTTTCTTT. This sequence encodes CASSVGRGLSNTEAFF. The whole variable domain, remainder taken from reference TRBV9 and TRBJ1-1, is DSGVTQTPKHLITATGQRVTLRCSPRSGDLSVYWYQQSLDQGLQFLIQYYNGEERAKGNILERFSAQQFPDLHSELNLSSLELGDSALYFCASSVGRGLSNTEAFFGQGTRLTVV.

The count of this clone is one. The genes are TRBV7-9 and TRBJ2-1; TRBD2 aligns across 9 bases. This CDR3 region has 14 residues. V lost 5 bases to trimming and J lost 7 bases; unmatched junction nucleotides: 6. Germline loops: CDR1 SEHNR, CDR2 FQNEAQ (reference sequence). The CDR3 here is CASSILAGANEQFF. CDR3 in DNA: TGTGCCAGCAGCATATTAGCGGGAGCTAATGAGCAGTTCTTC.

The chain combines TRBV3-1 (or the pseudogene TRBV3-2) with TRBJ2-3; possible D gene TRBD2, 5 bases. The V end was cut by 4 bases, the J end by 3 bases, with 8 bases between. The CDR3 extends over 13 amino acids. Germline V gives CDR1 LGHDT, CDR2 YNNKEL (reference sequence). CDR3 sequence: CASSPRRTDTQYF. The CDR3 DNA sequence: TGTGCCAGCAGCCCAAGGAGGACAGATACGCAGTATTTT.

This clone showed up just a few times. CDR3 coding DNA: TGTGCCAGCAGTTTCATGGGTCCCTATGGCTACACCTTC. It specifies CASSFMGPYGYTF. The V and J genes are TRBV12-3 or TRBV12-4 and TRBJ1-2; D is undetermined. The CDR3 runs 13 residues. Trimming stripped 3 bases from V and 4 bases from J, with 9 bases between.

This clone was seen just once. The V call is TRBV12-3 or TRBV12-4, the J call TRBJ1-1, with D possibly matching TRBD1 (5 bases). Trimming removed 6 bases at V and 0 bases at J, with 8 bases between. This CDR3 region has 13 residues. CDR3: CASRNRMNTEAFF. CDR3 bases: TGTGCCAGCAGAAACAGGATGAACACTGAAGCTTTCTTT.

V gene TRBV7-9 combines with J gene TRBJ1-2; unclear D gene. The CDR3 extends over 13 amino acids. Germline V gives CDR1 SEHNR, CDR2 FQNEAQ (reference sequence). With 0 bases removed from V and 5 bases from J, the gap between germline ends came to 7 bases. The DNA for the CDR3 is TGTGCCAGCAGCTTAGCGAATCAGTATGGCTACACCTTC. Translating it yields CASSLANQYGYTF.

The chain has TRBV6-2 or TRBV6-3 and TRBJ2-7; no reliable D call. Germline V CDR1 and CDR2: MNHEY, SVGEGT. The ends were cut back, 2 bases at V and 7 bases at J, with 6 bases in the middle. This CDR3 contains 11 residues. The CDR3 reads CASSYLSEQYF. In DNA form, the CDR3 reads TGTGCCAGCAGTTACCTCTCGGAGCAGTACTTC.

The CDR3 loop reads CASSLTSGGSEQYF. In nucleotides, the CDR3 is TGTGCCAGCAGTTTAACTAGCGGGGGGTCCGAGCAGTACTTC. The rearrangement uses TRBV28 and TRBJ2-7; 12 nucleotides match TRBD2. The trim removed 2 bases at V and 6 bases at J, leaving 2 bases unmatched. Germline V lookup: CDR1 MDHEN, CDR2 SYDVKM. This CDR3 spans 14 amino acids.

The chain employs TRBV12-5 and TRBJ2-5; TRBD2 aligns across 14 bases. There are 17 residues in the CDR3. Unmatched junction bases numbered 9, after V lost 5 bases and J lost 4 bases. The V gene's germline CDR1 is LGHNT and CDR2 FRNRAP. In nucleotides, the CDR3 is TGTGCTAGTGGTCCAGGACTAGCGGGAGGTGGAACAGAGACCCAGTACTTC. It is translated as CASGPGLAGGGTETQYF.

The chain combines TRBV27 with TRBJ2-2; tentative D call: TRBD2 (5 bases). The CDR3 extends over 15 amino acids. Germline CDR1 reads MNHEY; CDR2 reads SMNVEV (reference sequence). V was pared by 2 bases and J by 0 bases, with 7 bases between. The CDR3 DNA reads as TGTGCCAGCAGTTTAACGGGGACGAACACCGGGGAGCTGTTTTTT. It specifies CASSLTGTNTGELFF.

The CDR3 bases are TGTGCCTGGAACAATGACAGCGATTCACCCCTCCACTTT. This gives the protein CAWNNDSDSPLHF. The genes are TRBV30 and TRBJ1-6; D perhaps matches TRBD1 (5 bases). V was cut by 4 bases and J by 8 bases, with 12 bases left in between. Looked up from germline, CDR1 is GTSNPN and CDR2 is SVGIG (reference sequence). This CDR3 has 13 amino acids. The full variable domain, completed using reference TRBV30 and TRBJ1-6, is SQTIHQWPATLVQPVGSPLSLECTVEGTSNPNLYWYRQAAGRGLQLLFYSVGIGQISSEVPQNLSASRPQDRQFILSSKKLLLSDSGFYLCAWNNDSDSPLHFGNGTRLTVT.

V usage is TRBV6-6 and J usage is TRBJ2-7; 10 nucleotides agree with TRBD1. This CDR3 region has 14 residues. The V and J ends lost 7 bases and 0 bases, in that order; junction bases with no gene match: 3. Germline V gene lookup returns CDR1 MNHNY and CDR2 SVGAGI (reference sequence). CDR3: CASNGQGVSYEQYF. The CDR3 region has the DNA TGTGCCAGCAACGGACAGGGGGTCTCCTACGAGCAGTACTTC.

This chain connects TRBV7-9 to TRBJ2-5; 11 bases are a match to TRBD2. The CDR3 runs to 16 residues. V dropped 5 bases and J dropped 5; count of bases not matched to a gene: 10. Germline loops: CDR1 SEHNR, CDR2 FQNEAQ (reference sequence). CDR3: CASSRLPTSGMETQYF. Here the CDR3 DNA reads TGTGCCAGCAGCCGACTCCCGACTAGCGGGATGGAGACCCAGTACTTC. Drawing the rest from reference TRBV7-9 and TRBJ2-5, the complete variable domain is DTGVSQNPRHKITKRGQNVTFRCDPISEHNRLYWYRQTLGQGPEFLTYFQNEAQLEKSRLLSDRFSAERPKGSFSTLEIQRTEQGDSAMYLCASSRLPTSGMETQYFGPGTRLLVL.

CDR3 DNA sequence: TGTGCCAGCAGTTTCCGGGACACTGACTACGAGCAGTACTTC. Protein: CASSFRDTDYEQYF. The chain carries TRBV9 and TRBJ2-7; TRBD1 is a possible D gene (6 bases). The germline V gene encodes CDR1 SGDLS and CDR2 YYNGEE. Trimming left V 5 bases short and J 3 bases short, with 15 bases between. The CDR3 is 14 amino acids.